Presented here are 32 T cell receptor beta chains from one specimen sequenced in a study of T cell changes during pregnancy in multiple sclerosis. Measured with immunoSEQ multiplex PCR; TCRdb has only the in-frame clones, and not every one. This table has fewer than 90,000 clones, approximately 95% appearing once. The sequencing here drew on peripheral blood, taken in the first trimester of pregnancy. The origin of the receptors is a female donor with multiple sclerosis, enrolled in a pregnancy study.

The CDR3 nucleotides read TGTGCCAGCAGCTTCAGGGTCTCTGACGAGCAGTACTTC. Translating gives CASSFRVSDEQYF. This rearrangement joins TRBV9 to TRBJ2-7, with a weak D call TRBD1 (5 bases). The germline CDR1 and CDR2 sequences are SGDLS and YYNGEE. The CDR3 length is 13 residues. V dropped 4 bases and J dropped 5 bases, with 13 bases sitting between them.

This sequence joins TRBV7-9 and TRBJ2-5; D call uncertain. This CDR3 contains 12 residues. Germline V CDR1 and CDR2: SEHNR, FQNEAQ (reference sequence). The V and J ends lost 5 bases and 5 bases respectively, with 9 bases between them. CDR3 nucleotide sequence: TGTGCCAGCAGCCGCGAGTGGGAGACCCAGTACTTC. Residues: CASSREWETQYF.

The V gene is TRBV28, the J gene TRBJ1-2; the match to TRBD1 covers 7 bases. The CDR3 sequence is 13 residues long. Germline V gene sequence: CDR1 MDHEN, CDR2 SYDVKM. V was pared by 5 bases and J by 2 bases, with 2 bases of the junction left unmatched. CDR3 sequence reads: CASSQDRNYGYTF. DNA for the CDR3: TGTGCCAGCAGTCAGGACAGGAACTATGGCTACACCTTC.

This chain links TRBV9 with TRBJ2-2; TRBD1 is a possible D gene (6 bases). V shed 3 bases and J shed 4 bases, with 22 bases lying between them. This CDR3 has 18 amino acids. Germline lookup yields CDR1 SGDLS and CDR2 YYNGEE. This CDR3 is CASSGNPHRDMFTGELFF. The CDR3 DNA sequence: TGTGCCAGCAGCGGGAACCCTCACCGGGACATGTTCACCGGGGAGCTGTTTTTT.

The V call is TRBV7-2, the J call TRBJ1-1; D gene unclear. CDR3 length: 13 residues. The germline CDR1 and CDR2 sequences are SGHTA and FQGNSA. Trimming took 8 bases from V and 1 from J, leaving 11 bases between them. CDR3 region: CASRGSPNTEAFF. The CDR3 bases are TGTGCCAGCCGCGGCAGCCCGAACACTGAAGCTTTCTTT.

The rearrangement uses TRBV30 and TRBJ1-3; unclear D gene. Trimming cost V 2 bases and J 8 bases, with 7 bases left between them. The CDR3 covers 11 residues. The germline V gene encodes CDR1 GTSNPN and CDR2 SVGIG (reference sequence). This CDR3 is CAWSSTDTIYF. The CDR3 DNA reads TGTGCCTGGAGTTCTACCGACACCATATATTTT.

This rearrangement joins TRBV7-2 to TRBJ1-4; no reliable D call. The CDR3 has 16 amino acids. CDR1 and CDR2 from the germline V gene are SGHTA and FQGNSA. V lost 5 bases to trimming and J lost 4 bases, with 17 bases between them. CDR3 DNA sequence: TGTGCCAGCAGCCACGCCCTGGGCGGAGGTAATGAAAAACTGTTTTTT. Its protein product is CASSHALGGGNEKLFF.

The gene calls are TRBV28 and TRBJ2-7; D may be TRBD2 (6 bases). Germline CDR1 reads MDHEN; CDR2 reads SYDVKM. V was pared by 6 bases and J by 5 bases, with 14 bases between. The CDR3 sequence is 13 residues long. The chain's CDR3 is CASSSGGRDEQYF. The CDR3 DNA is TGTGCCAGCAGCTCCGGAGGGAGAGACGAGCAGTACTTC.

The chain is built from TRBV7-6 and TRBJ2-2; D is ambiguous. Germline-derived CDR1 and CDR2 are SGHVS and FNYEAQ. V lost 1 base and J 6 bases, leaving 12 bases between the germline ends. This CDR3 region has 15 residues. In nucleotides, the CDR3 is TGTGCCAGCAGCTTAGTACAGTCCCCAGCCGGGGAGCTGTTTTTT. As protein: CASSLVQSPAGELFF.

The CDR3 coding sequence is TGTGCCAGCAGCCACGGGGGGACGGGGGCTACCGGGGAGCTGTTTTTT. It yields the protein CASSHGGTGATGELFF. This chain links TRBV11-2 with TRBJ2-2; D is perhaps TRBD2 (7 bases). Germline V gene sequence: CDR1 SGHAT, CDR2 FQNNGV. The CDR3 totals 16 residues. The germline V and J ends were trimmed by 5 bases and 5 bases, with 18 bases remaining between them.

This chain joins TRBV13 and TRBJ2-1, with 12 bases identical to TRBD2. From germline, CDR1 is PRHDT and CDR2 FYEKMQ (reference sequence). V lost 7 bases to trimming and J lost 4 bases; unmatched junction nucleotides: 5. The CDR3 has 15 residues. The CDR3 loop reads CASIPSGGVYNEQFF. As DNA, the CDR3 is TGTGCCAGCATCCCTAGCGGGGGGGTGTACAATGAGCAGTTCTTC.

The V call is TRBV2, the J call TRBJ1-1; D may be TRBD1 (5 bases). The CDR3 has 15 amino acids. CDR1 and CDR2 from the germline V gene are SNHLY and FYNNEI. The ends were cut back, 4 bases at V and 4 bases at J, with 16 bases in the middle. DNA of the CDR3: TGTGCCAGCAGTGCCACCCGGGACTTTCGCACTGAAGCTTTCTTT. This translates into CASSATRDFRTEAFF.

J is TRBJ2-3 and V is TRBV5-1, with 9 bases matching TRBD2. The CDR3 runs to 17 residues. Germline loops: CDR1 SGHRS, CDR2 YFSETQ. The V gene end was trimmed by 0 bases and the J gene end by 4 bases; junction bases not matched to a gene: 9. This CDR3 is CASSLALMAGGPDTQYF. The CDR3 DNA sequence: TGCGCCAGCAGCTTGGCCCTCATGGCGGGAGGGCCAGATACGCAGTATTTT.

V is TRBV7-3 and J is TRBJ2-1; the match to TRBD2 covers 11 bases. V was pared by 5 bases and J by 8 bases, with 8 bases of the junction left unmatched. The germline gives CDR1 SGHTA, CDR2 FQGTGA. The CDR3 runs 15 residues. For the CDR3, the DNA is TGTGCCAGCAGCCCACTAGCGGGAGTTATCCATGAGCAGTTCTTC. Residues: CASSPLAGVIHEQFF.

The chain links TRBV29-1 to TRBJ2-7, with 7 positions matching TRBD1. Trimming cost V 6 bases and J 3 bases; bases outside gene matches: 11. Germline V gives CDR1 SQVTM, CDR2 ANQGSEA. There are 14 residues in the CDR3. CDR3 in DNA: TGCAGCGTCCGAACGACAGGGAGTAGCTACGAGCAGTACTTC. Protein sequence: CSVRTTGSSYEQYF.

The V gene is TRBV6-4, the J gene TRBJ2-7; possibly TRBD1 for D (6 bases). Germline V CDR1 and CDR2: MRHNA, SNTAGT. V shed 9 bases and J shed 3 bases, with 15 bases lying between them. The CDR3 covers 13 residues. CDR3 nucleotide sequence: TGTGCCAGGAGGGGGAGAACTAGCTACGAGCAGTACTTC. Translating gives CARRGRTSYEQYF.

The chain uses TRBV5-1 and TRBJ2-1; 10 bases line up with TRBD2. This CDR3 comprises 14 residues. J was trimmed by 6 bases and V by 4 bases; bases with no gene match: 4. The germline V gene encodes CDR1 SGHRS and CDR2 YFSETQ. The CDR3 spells CASSPAGGGNEQFF. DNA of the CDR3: TGCGCCAGCAGCCCAGCGGGGGGGGGCAATGAGCAGTTCTTC.

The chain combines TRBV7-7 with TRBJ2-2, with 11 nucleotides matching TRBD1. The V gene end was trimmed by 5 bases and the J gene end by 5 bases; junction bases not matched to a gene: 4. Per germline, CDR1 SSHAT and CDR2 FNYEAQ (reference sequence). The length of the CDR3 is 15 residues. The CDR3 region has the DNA TGTGCCAGCAGCCCCGGGACAGGGGGAACCGGGGAGCTGTTTTTT. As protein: CASSPGTGGTGELFF.

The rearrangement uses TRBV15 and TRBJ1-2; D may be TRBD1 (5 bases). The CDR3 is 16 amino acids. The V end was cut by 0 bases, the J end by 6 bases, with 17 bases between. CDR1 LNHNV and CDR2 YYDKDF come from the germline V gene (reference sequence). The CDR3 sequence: CATSRDLGQGGNGYTF. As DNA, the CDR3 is TGTGCCACCAGCAGAGATTTGGGGCAGGGTGGGAATGGCTACACCTTC. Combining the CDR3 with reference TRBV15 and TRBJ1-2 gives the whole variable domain DAMVIQNPRYQVTQFGKPVTLSCSQTLNHNVMYWYQQKSSQAPKLLFHYYDKDFNNEADTPDNFQSRRPNTSFCFLDIRSPGLGDTAMYLCATSRDLGQGGNGYTFGSGTRLTVV.

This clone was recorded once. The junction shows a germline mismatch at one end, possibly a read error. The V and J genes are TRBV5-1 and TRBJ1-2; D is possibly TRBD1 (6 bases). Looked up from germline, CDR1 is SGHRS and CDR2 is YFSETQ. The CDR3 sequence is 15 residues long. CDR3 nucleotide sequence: TGCGCCAGCAGCTTGAACTTCCGGGACAACTCTGGCTACACCTTC. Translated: CASSLNFRDNSGYTF.

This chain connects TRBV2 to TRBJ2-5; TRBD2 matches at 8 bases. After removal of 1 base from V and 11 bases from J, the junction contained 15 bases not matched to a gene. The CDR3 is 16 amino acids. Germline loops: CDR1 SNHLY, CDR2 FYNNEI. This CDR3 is CASSEGLRTGGPGQYF. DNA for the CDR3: TGTGCCAGCAGTGAAGGTTTAAGGACGGGGGGGCCTGGGCAGTACTTC.

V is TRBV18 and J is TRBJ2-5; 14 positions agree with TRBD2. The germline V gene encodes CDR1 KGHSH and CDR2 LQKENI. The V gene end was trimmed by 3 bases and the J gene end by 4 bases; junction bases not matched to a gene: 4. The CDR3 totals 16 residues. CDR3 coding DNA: TGTGCCAGCTCACCGCCGGGACTAGCGGGAGTAGAGACCCAGTACTTC. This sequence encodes CASSPPGLAGVETQYF. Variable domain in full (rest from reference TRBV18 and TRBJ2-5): NAGVMQNPRHLVRRRGQEARLRCSPMKGHSHVYWYRQLPEEGLKFMVYLQKENIIDESGMPKERFSAEFPKEGPSILRIQQVVRGDSAAYFCASSPPGLAGVETQYFGPGTRLLVL.

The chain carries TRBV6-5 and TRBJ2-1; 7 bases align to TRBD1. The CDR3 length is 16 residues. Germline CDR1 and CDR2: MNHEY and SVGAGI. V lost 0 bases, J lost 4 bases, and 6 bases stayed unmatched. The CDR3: CASSYSLGQAYNEQFF. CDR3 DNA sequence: TGTGCCAGCAGTTACTCATTAGGACAGGCATACAATGAGCAGTTCTTC.

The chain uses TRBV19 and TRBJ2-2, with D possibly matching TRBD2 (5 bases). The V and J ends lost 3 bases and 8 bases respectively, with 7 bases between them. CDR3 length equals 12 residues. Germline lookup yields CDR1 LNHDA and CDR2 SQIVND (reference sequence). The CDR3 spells CASSIGVGELFF. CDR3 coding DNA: TGTGCCAGTAGTATCGGGGTTGGGGAGCTGTTTTTT.

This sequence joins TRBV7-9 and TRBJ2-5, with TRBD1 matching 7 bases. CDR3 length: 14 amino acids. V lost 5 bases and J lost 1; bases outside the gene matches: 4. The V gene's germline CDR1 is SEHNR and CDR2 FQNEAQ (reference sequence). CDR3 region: CASSHRGPQETQYF. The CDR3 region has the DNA TGTGCCAGCAGCCACAGGGGTCCCCAAGAGACCCAGTACTTC.

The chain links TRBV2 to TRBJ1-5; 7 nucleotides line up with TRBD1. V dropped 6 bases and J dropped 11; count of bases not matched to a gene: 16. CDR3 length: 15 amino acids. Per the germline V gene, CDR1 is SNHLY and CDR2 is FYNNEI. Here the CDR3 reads CASSGEDRRGRAQHF. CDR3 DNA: TGTGCCAGCAGCGGAGAGGACAGGAGGGGTAGGGCCCAGCATTTT.

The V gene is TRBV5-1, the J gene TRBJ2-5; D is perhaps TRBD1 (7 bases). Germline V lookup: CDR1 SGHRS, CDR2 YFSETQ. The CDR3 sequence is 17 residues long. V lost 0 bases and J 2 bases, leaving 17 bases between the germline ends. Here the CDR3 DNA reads TGCGCCAGCAGCTTGGCCCCAGCAGGGGGGAAACAAGAGACCCAGTACTTC. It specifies CASSLAPAGGKQETQYF.

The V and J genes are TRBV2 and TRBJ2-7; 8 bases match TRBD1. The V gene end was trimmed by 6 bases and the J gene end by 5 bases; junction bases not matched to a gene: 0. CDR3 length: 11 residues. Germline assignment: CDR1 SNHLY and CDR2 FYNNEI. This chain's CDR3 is CASRDRDEQYF. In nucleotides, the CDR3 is TGTGCCAGCAGGGACAGGGACGAGCAGTACTTC.

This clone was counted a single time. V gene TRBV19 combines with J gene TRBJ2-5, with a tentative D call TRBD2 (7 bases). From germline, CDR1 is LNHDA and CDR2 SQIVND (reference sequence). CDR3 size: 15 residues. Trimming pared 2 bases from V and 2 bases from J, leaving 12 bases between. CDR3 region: CASSIRGGKQETQYF. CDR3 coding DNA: TGTGCCAGTAGTATAAGGGGGGGAAAACAAGAGACCCAGTACTTC.

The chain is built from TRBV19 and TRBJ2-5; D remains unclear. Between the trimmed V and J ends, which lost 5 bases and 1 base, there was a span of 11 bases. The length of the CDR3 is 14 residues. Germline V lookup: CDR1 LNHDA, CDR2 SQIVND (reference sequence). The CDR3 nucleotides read TGTGCCAGTAGTTCCAGACACCTCCAAGAGACCCAGTACTTC. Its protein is CASSSRHLQETQYF.

Here the CDR3 DNA reads TGTGCCAGCAGCCCAAGGGGGGGCAGGGAGCAGTTCTTC. Translation: CASSPRGGREQFF. The rearrangement links TRBV7-8 to TRBJ2-1, with a tentative D call TRBD2 (7 bases). Trimming cost V 5 bases and J 10 bases, with 15 bases left between them. The CDR3 is 13 residues long. Germline V gives CDR1 SGHVS, CDR2 FQNEAQ. The full variable domain, completed using reference TRBV7-8 and TRBJ2-1, is GAGVSQSPRYKVAKRGQDVALRCDPISGHVSLFWYQQALGQGPEFLTYFQNEAQLDKSGLPSDRFFAERPEGSVSTLKIQRTQQEDSAVYLCASSPRGGREQFFGPGTRLTVL.

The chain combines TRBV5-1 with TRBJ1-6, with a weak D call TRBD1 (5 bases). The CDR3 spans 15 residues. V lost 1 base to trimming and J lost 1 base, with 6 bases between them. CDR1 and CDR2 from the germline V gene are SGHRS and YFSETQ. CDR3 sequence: CASSLTGSYNSPLHF. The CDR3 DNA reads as TGCGCCAGCAGCTTGACAGGATCCTATAATTCACCCCTCCACTTT.